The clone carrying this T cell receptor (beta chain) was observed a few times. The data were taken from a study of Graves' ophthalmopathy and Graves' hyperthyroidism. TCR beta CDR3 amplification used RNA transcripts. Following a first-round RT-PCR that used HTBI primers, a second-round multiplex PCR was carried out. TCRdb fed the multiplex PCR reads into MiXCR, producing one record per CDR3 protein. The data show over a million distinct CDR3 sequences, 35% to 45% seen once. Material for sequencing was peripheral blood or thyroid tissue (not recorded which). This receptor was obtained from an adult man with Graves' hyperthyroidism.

The CDR3 protein is CSARSRESSYEQYF. The DNA for the CDR3 is TGCAGTGCGAGGAGCAGGGAGAGCTCCTACGAGCAGTACTTC. V gene TRBV20-1 combines with J gene TRBJ2-7; D might be TRBD1 or TRBD2, each matching 5 bases. Germline loops: CDR1 DFQATT, CDR2 SNEGSKA (reference sequence). V lost 6 bases and J lost 0, with 15 bases in between. The CDR3 length is 14 residues.